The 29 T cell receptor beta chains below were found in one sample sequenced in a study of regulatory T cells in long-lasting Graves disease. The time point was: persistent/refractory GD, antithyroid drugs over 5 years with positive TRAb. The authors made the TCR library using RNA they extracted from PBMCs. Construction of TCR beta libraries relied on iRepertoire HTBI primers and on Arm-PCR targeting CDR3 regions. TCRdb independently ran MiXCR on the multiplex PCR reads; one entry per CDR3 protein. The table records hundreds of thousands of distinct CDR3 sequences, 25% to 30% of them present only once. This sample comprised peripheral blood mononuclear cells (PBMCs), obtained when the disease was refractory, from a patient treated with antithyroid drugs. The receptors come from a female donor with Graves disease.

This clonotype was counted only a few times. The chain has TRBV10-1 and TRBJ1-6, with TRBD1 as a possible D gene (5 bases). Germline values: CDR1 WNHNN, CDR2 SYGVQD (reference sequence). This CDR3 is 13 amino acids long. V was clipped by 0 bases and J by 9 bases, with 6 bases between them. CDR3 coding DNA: TGCGCCAGCAGTGAGTCGCAGGGTTCACCCCTCCACTTT. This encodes CASSESQGSPLHF.

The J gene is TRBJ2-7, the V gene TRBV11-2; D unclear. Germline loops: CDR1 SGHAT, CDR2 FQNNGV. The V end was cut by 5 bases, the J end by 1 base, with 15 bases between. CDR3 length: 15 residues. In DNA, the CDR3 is TGTGCCAGCAGCCAAGAAGAGGCACAATCCTACGAGCAGTACTTC. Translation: CASSQEEAQSYEQYF.

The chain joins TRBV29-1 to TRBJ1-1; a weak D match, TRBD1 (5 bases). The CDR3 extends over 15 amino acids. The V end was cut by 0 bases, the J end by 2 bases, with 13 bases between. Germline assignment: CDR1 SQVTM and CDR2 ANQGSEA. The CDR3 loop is CSVEDPRGDNTEAFF. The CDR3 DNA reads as TGCAGCGTTGAAGATCCGAGAGGGGACAACACTGAAGCTTTCTTT.

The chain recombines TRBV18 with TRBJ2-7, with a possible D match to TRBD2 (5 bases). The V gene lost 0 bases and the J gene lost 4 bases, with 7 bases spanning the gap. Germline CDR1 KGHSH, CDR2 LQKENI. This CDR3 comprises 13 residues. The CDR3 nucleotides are TGTGCCAGCTCACCACCGGACTCTTACGAGCAGTACTTC. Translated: CASSPPDSYEQYF.

CDR3: CSARGGSGETQYF. The CDR3 DNA is TGCAGTGCTAGGGGCGGGAGTGGGGAGACCCAGTACTTC. This chain uses TRBV20-1 with TRBJ2-5; 7 nucleotides line up with TRBD2. The CDR3 sequence is 13 residues long. The V segment lost 3 bases and the J segment 5 bases; nucleotides outside the gene matches: 6. Germline V CDR1 and CDR2: DFQATT, SNEGSKA (reference sequence).

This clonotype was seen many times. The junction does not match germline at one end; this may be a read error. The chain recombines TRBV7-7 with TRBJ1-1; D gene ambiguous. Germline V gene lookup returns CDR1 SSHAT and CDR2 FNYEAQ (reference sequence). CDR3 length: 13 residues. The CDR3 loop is CASSTRVGTEAFF. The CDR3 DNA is TGTGCTAGCAGCACCCGGGTGGGCACTGAAGCTTTCTTT.

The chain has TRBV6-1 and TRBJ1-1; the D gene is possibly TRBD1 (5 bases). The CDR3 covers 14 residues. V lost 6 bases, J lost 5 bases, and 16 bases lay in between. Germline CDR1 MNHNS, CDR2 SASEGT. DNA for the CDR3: TGTGCCAGCAGGCGGGGAGGGGCTGAAACTGAAGCTTTCTTT. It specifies CASRRGGAETEAFF.

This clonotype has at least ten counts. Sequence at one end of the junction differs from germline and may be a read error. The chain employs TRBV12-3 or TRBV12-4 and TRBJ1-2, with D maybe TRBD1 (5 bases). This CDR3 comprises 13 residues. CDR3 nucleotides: TGTGCCAGCAGTACCGGGACGGCCTATGCCTACACCTTC. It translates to CASSTGTAYAYTF.

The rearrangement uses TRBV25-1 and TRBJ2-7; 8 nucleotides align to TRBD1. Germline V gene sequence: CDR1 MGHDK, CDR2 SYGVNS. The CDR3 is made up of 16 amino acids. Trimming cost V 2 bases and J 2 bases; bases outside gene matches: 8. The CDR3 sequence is CASSEVGTGRPYEQYF. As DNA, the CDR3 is TGTGCCAGCAGTGAAGTGGGGACAGGACGTCCCTACGAGCAGTACTTC.

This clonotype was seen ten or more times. CDR3 region: CASRGQGRQETQYF. CDR3 DNA sequence: TGTGCCAGCAGGGGACAGGGAAGACAAGAGACCCAGTACTTC. V and J are TRBV6-2 or TRBV6-3 and TRBJ2-5, with 9 bases fitting TRBD1. The CDR3 runs to 14 residues. Germline CDR1 and CDR2: MNHEY and SVGEGT. Germline trimming cut 6 bases from V and 2 bases from J; bases unmatched to any gene: 4.

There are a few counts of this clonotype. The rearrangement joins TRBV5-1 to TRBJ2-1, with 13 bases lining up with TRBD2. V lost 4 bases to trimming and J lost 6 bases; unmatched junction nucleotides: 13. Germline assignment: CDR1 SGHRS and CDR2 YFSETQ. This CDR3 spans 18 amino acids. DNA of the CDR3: TGCGCCAGCAGCCGATCGACTAGCGGGAGGCCCCCGGGCAATGAGCAGTTCTTC. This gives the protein CASSRSTSGRPPGNEQFF.

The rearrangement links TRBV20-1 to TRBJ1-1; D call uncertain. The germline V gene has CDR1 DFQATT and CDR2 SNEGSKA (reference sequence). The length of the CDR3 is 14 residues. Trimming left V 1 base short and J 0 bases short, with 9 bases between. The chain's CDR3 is CSARGYGMNTEAFF. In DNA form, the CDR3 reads TGCAGTGCTAGAGGATATGGGATGAACACTGAAGCTTTCTTT.

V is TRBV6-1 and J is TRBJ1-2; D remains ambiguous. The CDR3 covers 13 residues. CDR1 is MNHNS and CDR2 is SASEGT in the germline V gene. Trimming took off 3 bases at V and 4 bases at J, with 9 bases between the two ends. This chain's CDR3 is CASSEAGIYGYTF. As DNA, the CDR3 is TGTGCCAGCAGTGAGGCGGGAATCTATGGCTACACCTTC.

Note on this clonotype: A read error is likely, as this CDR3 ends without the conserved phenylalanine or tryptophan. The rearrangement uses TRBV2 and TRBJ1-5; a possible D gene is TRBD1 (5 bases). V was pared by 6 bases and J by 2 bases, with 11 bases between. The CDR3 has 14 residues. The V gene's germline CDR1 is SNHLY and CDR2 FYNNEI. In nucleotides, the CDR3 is TGTGCCAGCAGAGGGGTGGTCGGCAATCAGCCCCAGCATCTT. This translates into CASRGVVGNQPQHL.

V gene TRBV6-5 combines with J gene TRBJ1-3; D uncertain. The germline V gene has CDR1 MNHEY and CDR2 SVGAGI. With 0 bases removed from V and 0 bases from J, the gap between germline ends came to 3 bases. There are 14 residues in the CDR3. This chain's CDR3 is CASSYSLSGNTIYF. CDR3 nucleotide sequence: TGTGCCAGCAGTTACTCCCTCTCTGGAAACACCATATATTTT.

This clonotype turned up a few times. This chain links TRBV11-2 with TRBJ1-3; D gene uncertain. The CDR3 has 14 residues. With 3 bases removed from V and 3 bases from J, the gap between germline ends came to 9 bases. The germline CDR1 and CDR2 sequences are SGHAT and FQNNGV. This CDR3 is CASSFPGVGNTIYF. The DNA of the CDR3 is TGTGCCAGCAGCTTTCCCGGAGTTGGAAACACCATATATTTT. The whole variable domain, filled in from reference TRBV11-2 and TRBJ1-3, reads EAGVAQSPRYKIIEKRQSVAFWCNPISGHATLYWYQQILGQGPKLLIQFQNNGVVDDSQLPKDRFSAERLKGVDSTLKIQPAKLEDSAVYLCASSFPGVGNTIYFGEGSWLTVV.

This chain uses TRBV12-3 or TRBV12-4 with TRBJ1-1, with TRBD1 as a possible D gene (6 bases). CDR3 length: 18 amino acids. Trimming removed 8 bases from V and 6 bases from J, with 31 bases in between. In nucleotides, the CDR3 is TGTGCCAGCGAGTTTTTATTTTCGAAACGAGGGGGTAGTCCTGAAGCTTTCTTT. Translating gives CASEFLFSKRGGSPEAFF.

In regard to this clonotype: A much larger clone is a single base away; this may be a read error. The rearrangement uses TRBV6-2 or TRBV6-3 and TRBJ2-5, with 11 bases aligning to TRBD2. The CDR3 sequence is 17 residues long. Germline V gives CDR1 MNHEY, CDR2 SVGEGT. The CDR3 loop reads CVSSYPGTSGGSETQYF. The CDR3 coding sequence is TGTGTCAGCAGTTACCCCGGGACTAGCGGAGGATCTGAGACCCAGTACTTC.

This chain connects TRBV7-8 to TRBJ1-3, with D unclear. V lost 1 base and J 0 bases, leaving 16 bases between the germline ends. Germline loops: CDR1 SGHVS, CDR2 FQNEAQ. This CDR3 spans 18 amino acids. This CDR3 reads CASSLESLVRSSGNTIYF. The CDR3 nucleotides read TGTGCCAGCAGCTTAGAAAGCTTAGTCAGAAGCTCTGGAAACACCATATATTTT.

For the CDR3, the DNA is TGTGCCAGTAGTATGAATGGAGGTGGCTACGAGCAGTACTTC. Its protein is CASSMNGGGYEQYF. V usage is TRBV19 and J usage is TRBJ2-7; a possible D gene is TRBD2 (5 bases). The V end was cut by 3 bases, the J end by 3 bases, with 12 bases between. Looked up from germline, CDR1 is LNHDA and CDR2 is SQIVND (reference sequence). CDR3 length: 14 residues.

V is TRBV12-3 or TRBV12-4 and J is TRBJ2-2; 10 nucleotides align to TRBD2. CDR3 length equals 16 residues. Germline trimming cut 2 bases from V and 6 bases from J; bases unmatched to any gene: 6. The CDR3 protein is CASSLILAGVPGELFF. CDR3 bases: TGTGCCAGCAGTTTAATCCTAGCGGGAGTTCCCGGGGAGCTGTTTTTT.

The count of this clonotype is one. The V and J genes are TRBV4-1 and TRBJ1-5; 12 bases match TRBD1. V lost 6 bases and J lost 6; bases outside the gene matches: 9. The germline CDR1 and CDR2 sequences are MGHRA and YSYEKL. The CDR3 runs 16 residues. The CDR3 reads CASSARDRGPGQPQHF. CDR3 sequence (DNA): TGCGCCAGCAGTGCAAGGGACAGGGGGCCGGGTCAGCCCCAGCATTTT.

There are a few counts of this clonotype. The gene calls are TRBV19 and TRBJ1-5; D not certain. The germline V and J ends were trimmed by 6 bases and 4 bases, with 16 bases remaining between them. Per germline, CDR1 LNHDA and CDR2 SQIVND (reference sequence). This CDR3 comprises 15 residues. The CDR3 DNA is TGTGCCAGTAGGCTAACCGGGTTTTCGAATCAGCCCCAGCATTTT. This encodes CASRLTGFSNQPQHF.

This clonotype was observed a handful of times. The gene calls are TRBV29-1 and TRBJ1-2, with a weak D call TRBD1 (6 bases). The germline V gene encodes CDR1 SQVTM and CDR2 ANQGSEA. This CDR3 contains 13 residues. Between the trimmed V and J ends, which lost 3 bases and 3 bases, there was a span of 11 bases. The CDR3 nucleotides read TGCAGCGTTGAGGGGGGCCAGGACTATGGCTACACCTTC. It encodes CSVEGGQDYGYTF. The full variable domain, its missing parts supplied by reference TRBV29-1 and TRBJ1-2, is SAVISQKPSRDICQRGTSLTIQCQVDSQVTMMFWYRQQPGQSLTLIATANQGSEATYESGFVIDKFPISRPNLTFSTLTVSNMSPEDSSIYLCSVEGGQDYGYTFGSGTRLTVV.

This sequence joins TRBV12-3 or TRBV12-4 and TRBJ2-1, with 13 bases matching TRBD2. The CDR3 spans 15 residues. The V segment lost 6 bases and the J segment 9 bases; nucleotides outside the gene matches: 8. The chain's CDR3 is CASRMTSGGRGEQFF. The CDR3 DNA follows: TGTGCCAGCAGAATGACTAGCGGGGGGCGTGGTGAGCAGTTCTTC.

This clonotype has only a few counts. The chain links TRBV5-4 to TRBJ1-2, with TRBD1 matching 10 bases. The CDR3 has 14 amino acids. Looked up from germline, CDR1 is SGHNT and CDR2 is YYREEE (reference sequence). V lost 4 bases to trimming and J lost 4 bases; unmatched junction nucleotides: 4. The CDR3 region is CASSRQGAGYGYTF. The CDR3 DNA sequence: TGTGCCAGCAGCCGACAGGGGGCGGGCTATGGCTACACCTTC.

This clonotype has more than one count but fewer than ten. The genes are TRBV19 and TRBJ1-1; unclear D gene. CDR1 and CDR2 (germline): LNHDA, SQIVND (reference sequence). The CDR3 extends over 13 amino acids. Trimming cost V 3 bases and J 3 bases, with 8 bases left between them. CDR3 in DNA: TGTGCCAGTAGTATTTTGACACACACTGAAGCTTTCTTT. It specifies CASSILTHTEAFF.

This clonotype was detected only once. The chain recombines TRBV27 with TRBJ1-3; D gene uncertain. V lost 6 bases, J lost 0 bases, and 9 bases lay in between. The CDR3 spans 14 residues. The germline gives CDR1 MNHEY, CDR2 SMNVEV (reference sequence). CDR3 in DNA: TGTGCCAGCAGACAGCTGGGCTCTGGAAACACCATATATTTT. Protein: CASRQLGSGNTIYF.

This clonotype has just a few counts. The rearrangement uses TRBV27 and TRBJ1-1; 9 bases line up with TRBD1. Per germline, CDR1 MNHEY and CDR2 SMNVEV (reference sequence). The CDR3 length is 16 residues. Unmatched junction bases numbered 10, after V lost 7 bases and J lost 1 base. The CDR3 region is CASTLRTGEGNTEAFF. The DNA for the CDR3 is TGTGCCAGCACCCTACGGACAGGGGAGGGGAACACTGAAGCTTTCTTT.